These 27 T cell receptor beta chains came from one sample sequenced in a study of T cell responses to AZD1222 COVID-19 vaccine (dated by TCRdb to about 2021). The library was made by the immunoSEQ multiplex PCR assay. TCRdb provides this immuneACCESS table in a form limited to in-frame rearrangements. Some clones are lacking; in checked studies, under half of them reflect an unresolved V gene, and why the rest are absent is not known. This sample holds some 140,000 clones; around 85% were observed only once. Of the sample, 5.5% falls within the top ten clones. In the paper's terms, the time point label means: baseline before first vaccination. Explained via the paper, the treatment or condition label denotes: meningococcal conjugate vaccine given as trial control. This material consisted of peripheral blood, taken on day 0 of MenACWY control vaccination. The receptors were gathered from an adult in good health.

The chain recombines TRBV18 with TRBJ1-2; tentative D call: TRBD1 (6 bases). CDR1 is KGHSH, CDR2 LQKENI, per germline. V lost 3 bases, J lost 8 bases, and 16 bases lay in between. This CDR3 is built from 14 residues. The CDR3 sequence is CASSPLHRAGGYTF. The CDR3 DNA is TGTGCCAGCTCACCGCTTCACAGGGCAGGAGGCTACACCTTC.

This clone was seen once. V gene TRBV3-1 (or the pseudogene TRBV3-2) combines with J gene TRBJ1-1; the D gene is possibly TRBD1 (6 bases). This CDR3 comprises 14 residues. Germline V gene data show CDR1 as LGHDT and CDR2 as YNNKEL (reference sequence). Between the trimmed V and J ends, which lost 3 bases and 5 bases, there was a span of 13 bases. The CDR3 protein is CASSQPKGGTEAFF. Here the CDR3 DNA reads TGTGCCAGCAGCCAGCCGAAGGGGGGGACTGAAGCTTTCTTT.

The chain joins TRBV18 to TRBJ1-4; a weak D match, TRBD1 (5 bases). There are 15 residues in the CDR3. Trimming removed 5 bases at V and 3 bases at J, with 13 bases between. Germline CDR1 KGHSH, CDR2 LQKENI. This CDR3 is CASSSEGLPNEKLFF. CDR3 DNA: TGTGCCAGCTCATCCGAGGGGTTGCCTAATGAAAAACTGTTTTTT.

The chain uses TRBV7-9 and TRBJ2-7; the D gene is possibly TRBD1 (5 bases). This CDR3 spans 15 amino acids. Per germline, CDR1 SEHNR and CDR2 FQNEAQ (reference sequence). Trimming removed 3 bases from V and 3 bases from J, with 15 bases in between. CDR3 nucleotides: TGTGCCAGCAGCTTCCATCAGGGTAACAACTACGAGCAGTACTTC. This encodes CASSFHQGNNYEQYF.

The J gene is TRBJ2-5, the V gene TRBV7-9; possibly TRBD2 for D (7 bases). CDR3 length: 17 residues. V lost 5 bases, J lost 0 bases, and 19 bases lay in between. Germline CDR1 SEHNR, CDR2 FQNEAQ (reference sequence). The chain's CDR3 is CASSRGRGAFDQETQYF. DNA for the CDR3: TGTGCCAGCAGCCGAGGGAGGGGGGCCTTCGACCAAGAGACCCAGTACTTC.

This chain joins TRBV7-3 and TRBJ2-2; the match to TRBD2 covers 7 bases. Losses at the gene ends were 5 bases for V and 7 bases for J; bases not matched to a gene: 10. Germline V gene sequence: CDR1 SGHTA, CDR2 FQGTGA. The CDR3 runs 15 residues. DNA for the CDR3: TGTGCCAGCAGCCCCGCCGGGGGGAGAGGCGGGGAGCTGTTTTTT. It encodes CASSPAGGRGGELFF.

On this clone itself: Other DNA sequences from this sample encode an identical CDR3 as well. The chain carries TRBV5-1 and TRBJ2-3; D not resolved. V shed 0 bases and J shed 0 bases, with 2 bases lying between them. CDR1 and CDR2 (germline): SGHRS, YFSETQ. The CDR3 is made up of 13 amino acids. This chain's CDR3 is CASSLASTDTQYF. CDR3 DNA sequence: TGCGCCAGCAGCTTGGCGAGCACAGATACGCAGTATTTT.

The chain is built from TRBV6-5 and TRBJ2-7; 12 nucleotides match TRBD2. The germline V gene has CDR1 MNHEY and CDR2 SVGAGI. CDR3 length equals 14 residues. Unmatched junction bases numbered 7, after V lost 6 bases and J lost 7 bases. CDR3 region: CASRRLAGVREQYF. DNA of the CDR3: TGTGCCAGCAGAAGACTAGCGGGAGTCAGAGAGCAGTACTTC.

The chain has TRBV3-1 (or the pseudogene TRBV3-2) and TRBJ2-5, with D unresolved. There are 12 residues in the CDR3. Trimming removed 3 bases at V and 5 bases at J, with 7 bases between. Per the germline V gene, CDR1 is LGHDT and CDR2 is YNNKEL (reference sequence). For the CDR3, the DNA is TGTGCCAGCAGCCAGCAAAGGGAGACCCAGTACTTC. Encoded protein: CASSQQRETQYF.

The chain links TRBV10-3 to TRBJ1-1; a weak D match, TRBD1 (5 bases). This CDR3 is built from 13 residues. Germline V gene lookup returns CDR1 ENHRY and CDR2 SYGVKD. V dropped 5 bases and J dropped 7 bases, with 14 bases sitting between them. CDR3 in amino acids: CAISTGTGIEAFF. In DNA form, the CDR3 reads TGTGCCATCAGTACCGGGACTGGGATTGAAGCTTTCTTT.

The chain recombines TRBV19 with TRBJ1-5; D gene unclear. V gave up 9 bases and J gave up 3 bases, with 9 bases separating them. There are 12 residues in the CDR3. Germline V gives CDR1 LNHDA, CDR2 SQIVND (reference sequence). CDR3 DNA: TGTGCCAGCCGTAAGAACAATCAGCCCCAGCATTTT. Encoded protein: CASRKNNQPQHF.

The rearrangement joins TRBV6-5 to TRBJ1-4; D gene ambiguous. Trimming took off 3 bases at V and 4 bases at J, with 12 bases between the two ends. CDR1 and CDR2 (germline): MNHEY, SVGAGI. The CDR3 has 15 residues. CDR3: CASSYQIGGNEKLFF. CDR3 sequence (DNA): TGTGCCAGCAGTTATCAGATTGGCGGTAATGAAAAACTGTTTTTT.

The gene calls are TRBV4-2 and TRBJ1-2, with 7 bases that match TRBD1. From germline, CDR1 is LGHNA and CDR2 YNFKEQ. V gave up 3 bases and J gave up 8 bases; unmatched junction bases: 6. The CDR3 is made up of 13 amino acids. The CDR3 spells CASSQGTVGGYTF. CDR3 sequence (DNA): TGTGCCAGCAGCCAGGGGACAGTTGGAGGCTACACCTTC.

V usage is TRBV5-4 and J usage is TRBJ1-5; TRBD1 aligns across 8 bases. V lost 4 bases to trimming and J lost 7 bases; unmatched junction nucleotides: 7. Germline V gives CDR1 SGHNT, CDR2 YYREEE (reference sequence). The CDR3 covers 14 residues. CDR3 sequence reads: CASSRQGAGQPQHF. In DNA, the CDR3 is TGTGCCAGCAGCCGTCAGGGGGCTGGGCAGCCCCAGCATTTT.

The gene calls are TRBV30 and TRBJ2-3; no firm D call. The CDR3 is 15 amino acids. V lost 7 bases and J 0 bases, leaving 17 bases between the germline ends. Germline V gene data show CDR1 as GTSNPN and CDR2 as SVGIG (reference sequence). This CDR3 reads CASLEGITSTDTQYF. CDR3 bases: TGTGCCTCTCTAGAAGGCATAACTAGCACAGATACGCAGTATTTT.

J is TRBJ1-4 and V is TRBV15; 7 bases fit TRBD1. V shed 8 bases, J shed 8 bases, and the junction held 8 bases outside the gene matches. The CDR3 is 13 residues long. Germline-derived CDR1 and CDR2 are LNHNV and YYDKDF (reference sequence). The CDR3 bases are TGTGCCACCCGAAGACAGGGCAACGAAAAACTGTTTTTT. Translated: CATRRQGNEKLFF.

This sequence joins TRBV9 and TRBJ2-7, with 9 bases matching TRBD1. The V segment lost 0 bases and the J segment 2 bases; nucleotides outside the gene matches: 15. CDR1 is SGDLS, CDR2 YYNGEE, per germline. This CDR3 is built from 19 residues. CDR3 protein: CASSVGLWDRADQTYEQYF. For the CDR3, the DNA is TGTGCCAGCAGCGTAGGGCTATGGGACAGGGCCGACCAAACCTACGAGCAGTACTTC.

This clone was seen a few times. The chain couples TRBV5-4 to TRBJ1-6; possibly TRBD1 for D (5 bases). CDR1 and CDR2 (germline): SGHNT, YYREEE (reference sequence). The CDR3 consists of 17 residues. Trimming stripped 0 bases from V and 4 bases from J, with 14 bases between. DNA of the CDR3: TGTGCCAGCAGCTTGGAGGGACCGACGGGGTATAATTCACCCCTCCACTTT. This translates into CASSLEGPTGYNSPLHF. Based on the CDR3 plus reference TRBV5-4 and TRBJ1-6, the full variable domain is ETGVTQSPTHLIKTRGQQVTLRCSSQSGHNTVSWYQQALGQGPQFIFQYYREEENGRGNFPPRFSGLQFPNYSSELNVNALELDDSALYLCASSLEGPTGYNSPLHFGNGTRLTVT.

The CDR3: CASSDRETQYF. CDR3 bases: TGTGCCAGCAGTGACCGAGAGACCCAGTACTTC. This sequence joins TRBV2 and TRBJ2-5; D not resolved. In germline, CDR1 is SNHLY, CDR2 FYNNEI. The CDR3 has 11 residues. Trimming took 3 bases from V and 4 from J, leaving 3 bases between them.

This sequence joins TRBV5-4 and TRBJ1-1; tentative D call: TRBD1 (5 bases). In germline, CDR1 is SGHNT, CDR2 YYREEE (reference sequence). The CDR3 has 13 residues. The V gene lost 4 bases and the J gene lost 8 bases, with 15 bases spanning the gap. Here the CDR3 reads CASSKRDLGEAFF. The DNA for the CDR3 is TGTGCCAGCAGCAAGCGGGACCTGGGGGAAGCTTTCTTT.

The J gene is TRBJ1-1, the V gene TRBV21-1. TRBV21-1 is listed as a pseudogene. The CDR3 has 16 residues. This CDR3 reads CASSISGGQTCTEAFF. CDR3 nucleotides: TGTGCCAGCAGCATAAGCGGGGGGCAGACTTGTACTGAAGCTTTCTTT.

The rearrangement joins TRBV7-2 to TRBJ1-6; maybe TRBD1 (5 bases). V lost 5 bases to trimming and J lost 5 bases, with 16 bases between them. The CDR3 runs to 16 residues. Germline values: CDR1 SGHTA, CDR2 FQGNSA. The CDR3: CASSPRGGVNNSPLHF. CDR3 DNA sequence: TGTGCCAGCAGCCCCCGGGGAGGGGTAAATAATTCACCCCTCCACTTT.

V is TRBV5-3 and J is TRBJ2-5; possibly TRBD1 for D (5 bases). TRBV5-3 is marked as an open reading frame, function uncertain. The V end was cut by 8 bases, the J end by 4 bases, with 18 bases between. The CDR3 is 14 residues long. CDR3 in DNA: TGTGCCAGTCCGTTAGGGGTTTGTGGAGAGACCCAGTACTTC. Amino acids: CASPLGVCGETQYF.

V is TRBV5-6 and J is TRBJ1-4, with 8 nucleotides matching TRBD1. In germline, CDR1 is SGHDT, CDR2 YYEEEE. With V trimmed by 4 bases and J by 5 bases, 10 bases remained unmatched. The CDR3 is 16 residues long. The CDR3 nucleotides are TGTGCCAGCAGCCCACGCCCGGGACAGGACAATGAAAAACTGTTTTTT. Its protein is CASSPRPGQDNEKLFF.

This clone was counted once. This sequence joins TRBV11-2 and TRBJ2-3; D is uncertain. With 5 bases removed from V and 4 bases from J, the gap between germline ends came to 10 bases. Germline CDR1 is SGHAT and CDR2 is FQNNGV. The CDR3 has 13 amino acids. The DNA of the CDR3 is TGTGCCAGCAGCCCCTCTTATTCAGATACGCAGTATTTT. This gives the protein CASSPSYSDTQYF.

The chain couples TRBV25-1 to TRBJ1-1; D is possibly TRBD1 (5 bases). Trimming pared 3 bases from V and 4 bases from J, leaving 18 bases between. This CDR3 comprises 16 residues. Germline-derived CDR1 and CDR2 are MGHDK and SYGVNS. The CDR3 sequence: CASSDHRYSFGTEAFF. The CDR3, as DNA: TGTGCCAGCAGTGACCACAGGTACTCCTTCGGCACTGAAGCTTTCTTT.

The chain carries TRBV11-2 and TRBJ1-1, with a weak D call TRBD1 (6 bases). In germline, CDR1 is SGHAT, CDR2 FQNNGV. CDR3 length equals 15 residues. Trimming removed 1 base from V and 5 bases from J, with 14 bases in between. The CDR3 is CASSLAWGAGTEAFF. CDR3 nucleotide sequence: TGTGCCAGCAGCTTAGCCTGGGGGGCGGGAACTGAAGCTTTCTTT.